Below are 26 T cell receptor beta chains sequenced from a single sample in a study of CXCR3-negative and CXCR3-positive naive CD8 T cells. Study results and caveats: Naive cells with CXCR3 showed TRB CDR3s that were more hydrophobic than those in CXCR3-negative naive cells.

TRB cDNA libraries were made by UMI-labeled 5' RACE. After re-calling the 5' RACE reads, TCRdb lists one entry per CDR3 protein, DNA absent. The sample has around 65,000 distinct CDR3 sequences, and its top ten clones hold approximately 0.76%. No antigen is known for these receptors. The sequencing input was naive CXCR3+ CD8+ T cells from blood. Subset here: CD45RO-CCR7+CD27+CD95- naive CD8+ T cells expressing CXCR3 (TNR3+). Receptors originate from a human donor in good health. Some clones in this sample may be carry-over from other donors' samples.

The rearrangement joins TRBV20-1 to TRBJ2-7. Germline assignment: CDR1 DFQATT and CDR2 SNEGSKA (reference sequence). The CDR3 has 11 residues. The CDR3 loop is CSAMDVYEQYF.

The chain's CDR3 is CSVEEDRARVNTEAFF. V and J are TRBV29-1 and TRBJ1-1; TCRdb reports TRBD1, a call that lacks DNA to check it against. The CDR3 extends over 16 amino acids. Germline V gene sequence: CDR1 SQVTM, CDR2 ANQGSEA.

The rearrangement joins TRBV19 to TRBJ2-1; the D gene TCRdb calls, TRBD1, cannot be checked with no DNA. Germline CDR1 and CDR2: LNHDA and SQIVND (reference sequence). The CDR3 covers 15 residues. The chain's CDR3 is CASSTTGGFYNEQFF. Full variable domain (missing parts from reference TRBV19 and TRBJ2-1): DGGITQSPKYLFRKEGQNVTLSCEQNLNHDAMYWYRQDPGQGLRLIYYSQIVNDFQKGDIAEGYSVSREKKESFPLTVTSAQKNPTAFYLCASSTTGGFYNEQFFGPGTRLTVL.

The CDR3 region is CASSQGTTIGYTF. The chain couples TRBV4-2 to TRBJ1-2. The germline V gene encodes CDR1 LGHNA and CDR2 YNFKEQ. The CDR3 contains 13 residues.

The chain joins TRBV7-7 to TRBJ2-2; TCRdb names TRBD1, which stays unverified in the absence of DNA. Germline CDR1 and CDR2: SSHAT and FNYEAQ (reference sequence). This CDR3 spans 17 amino acids. CDR3 amino acids: CASSSEDRGVRSGELFF.

This chain links TRBV29-1 with TRBJ2-7; checking the TCRdb D call of TRBD1 is not possible without DNA. The CDR3 length is 14 residues. CDR1 and CDR2 (germline): SQVTM, ANQGSEA. CDR3 loop: CSAKPTGLAHEQYF.

The chain recombines TRBV27 with TRBJ2-7; the TCRdb D gene call, TRBD1, has no DNA to confirm it. Germline-derived CDR1 and CDR2 are MNHEY and SMNVEV (reference sequence). CDR3 size: 15 residues. CDR3 protein: CASSPPGGGLREQYF.

The J gene is TRBJ2-3, the V gene TRBV2; TCRdb picks TRBD2, but there is no DNA to check that call. Germline-derived CDR1 and CDR2 are SNHLY and FYNNEI. This CDR3 has 15 amino acids. The CDR3 here is CASLPYVGGTDTQYF.

This sequence joins TRBV7-9 and TRBJ1-1. The germline CDR1 and CDR2 sequences are SEHNR and FQNEAQ (reference sequence). The CDR3 spans 14 residues. CDR3: CASSLALIDTEAFF.

The chain has TRBV6-5 and TRBJ2-3; the D call of TRBD2 rests on TCRdb alone, since no DNA is present to check it. CDR1 MNHEY and CDR2 SVGAGI come from the germline V gene. The CDR3 is 16 residues long. This chain's CDR3 is CASSYASGGSTDTQYF.

The gene calls are TRBV7-2 and TRBJ1-4. In germline, CDR1 is SGHTA, CDR2 FQGNSA. The CDR3 contains 15 residues. The CDR3 sequence: CASSLIGYSNEKLFF.

V is TRBV12-5 and J is TRBJ1-6; the D gene TCRdb calls, TRBD1, cannot be checked with no DNA. Germline V lookup: CDR1 LGHNT, CDR2 FRNRAP. This CDR3 has 19 amino acids. This CDR3 is CASGLSPGTESSYNSPLHF.

The chain couples TRBV7-3 to TRBJ2-1; as DNA is missing, the TRBD2 call by TCRdb cannot be tested. The CDR3 contains 17 residues. Germline V lookup: CDR1 SGHTA, CDR2 FQGTGA. The CDR3 is CASSPRTSGGINNEQFF. Combining the CDR3 with reference TRBV7-3 and TRBJ2-1 gives the whole variable domain GAGVSQTPSNKVTEKGKYVELRCDPISGHTALYWYRQSLGQGPEFLIYFQGTGAADDSGLPNDRFFAVRPEGSVSTLKIQRTERGDSAVYLCASSPRTSGGINNEQFFGPGTRLTVL.

The chain uses TRBV5-6 and TRBJ2-5; TCRdb lists TRBD2, though no DNA is available to test this call. The CDR3 runs 18 residues. Germline CDR1 reads SGHDT; CDR2 reads YYEEEE. The CDR3 region is CASSFGVSGGPVQETQYF.

This chain joins TRBV27 and TRBJ1-2. The CDR3 is 12 amino acids. Germline V gene data show CDR1 as MNHEY and CDR2 as SMNVEV (reference sequence). This chain's CDR3 is CASSLRGTGYTF.

This sequence joins TRBV6-4 and TRBJ1-2; TCRdb reports TRBD1, a call that lacks DNA to check it against. Germline CDR1 MRHNA, CDR2 SNTAGT. The CDR3 is 13 residues long. The CDR3 spells CASSGGQAGGYTF.

V and J are TRBV20-1 and TRBJ2-3; the TRBD2 assignment by TCRdb is unverifiable without DNA. The CDR3 is 14 residues long. Germline CDR1 is DFQATT and CDR2 is SNEGSKA (reference sequence). Here the CDR3 reads CSASGGASIDTQYF.

The rearrangement uses TRBV12-5 and TRBJ2-6. Germline V CDR1 and CDR2: LGHNT, FRNRAP. The CDR3 has 13 residues. CDR3 amino acids: CASGLVGANVLTF.

This chain's CDR3 is CASSLSTGLGYNEQFF. V usage is TRBV7-9 and J usage is TRBJ2-1; the TRBD1 assignment by TCRdb is unverifiable without DNA. The CDR3 length is 16 residues. The V gene's germline CDR1 is SEHNR and CDR2 FQNEAQ (reference sequence).

The chain couples TRBV9 to TRBJ1-1; the TRBD1 assignment by TCRdb is unverifiable without DNA. This CDR3 is 14 amino acids long. Germline CDR1 SGDLS, CDR2 YYNGEE. The CDR3 protein is CASSGGQENTEAFF.

The chain carries TRBV28 and TRBJ2-7; the D call of TRBD1 rests on TCRdb alone, since no DNA is present to check it. The CDR3 consists of 13 residues. Germline CDR1 MDHEN, CDR2 SYDVKM. CDR3 sequence: CASTKTGHERQYF.

The CDR3 reads CASSLSVGVSYEQYF. The chain has TRBV7-9 and TRBJ2-7. The CDR3 sequence is 15 residues long. Germline V gives CDR1 SEHNR, CDR2 FQNEAQ (reference sequence).

This chain uses TRBV4-3 with TRBJ2-7; TCRdb's D gene call, TRBD2, goes unchecked for lack of DNA. The CDR3 spans 14 residues. From germline, CDR1 is LGHNA and CDR2 YSLEER. CDR3 sequence: CASSQDAGFYEQYF.

The chain links TRBV7-3 to TRBJ2-3; lacking DNA, the TRBD1 call made by TCRdb goes unchecked. The CDR3 length is 13 residues. Germline loops: CDR1 SGHTA, CDR2 FQGTGA. This CDR3 is CASSYGGTDTQYF.

The gene calls are TRBV14 and TRBJ2-1; no DNA is available, so the TRBD2 call from TCRdb remains unchecked. This CDR3 is 13 amino acids long. Germline loops: CDR1 SGHDN, CDR2 FVKESK. This CDR3 reads CASSPPEGNEQFF.

The rearrangement links TRBV14 to TRBJ1-2; checking the TCRdb D call of TRBD1 is not possible without DNA. There are 17 residues in the CDR3. Germline V lookup: CDR1 SGHDN, CDR2 FVKESK. The CDR3 spells CASSQLHPGQVVYGYTF.